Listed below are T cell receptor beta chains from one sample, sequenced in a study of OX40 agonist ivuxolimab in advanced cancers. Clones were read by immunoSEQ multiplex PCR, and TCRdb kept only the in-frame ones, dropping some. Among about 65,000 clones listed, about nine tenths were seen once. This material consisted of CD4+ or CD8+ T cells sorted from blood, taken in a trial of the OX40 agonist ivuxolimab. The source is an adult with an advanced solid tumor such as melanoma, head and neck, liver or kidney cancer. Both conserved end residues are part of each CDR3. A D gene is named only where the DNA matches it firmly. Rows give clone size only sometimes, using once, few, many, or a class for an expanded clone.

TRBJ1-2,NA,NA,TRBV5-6,TGTGCCAGCAGCTTGTCAGCGGGTGGGATAGCCTATGGCTACACCTTC,CASSLSAGGIAYGYTF
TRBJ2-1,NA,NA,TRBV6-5,TGTGCCAGCAGCGGGGGCCGGTACAATGAGCAGTTCTTC,CASSGGRYNEQFF
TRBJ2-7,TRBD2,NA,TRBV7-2,TGTGCCAGCAGAGCGTCGAGCGGGGGGTTCTCCTACGAGCAGTACTTC,CASRASSGGFSYEQYF
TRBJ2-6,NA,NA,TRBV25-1,TGTGCCAGCAGTGGGTACCTCAACGTCCTGACTTTC,CASSGYLNVLTF
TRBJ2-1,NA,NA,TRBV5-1,TGCGCCAGCAGCTTAGTAGGCAGGAGCTCCTACAATGAGCAGTTCTTC,CASSLVGRSSYNEQFF
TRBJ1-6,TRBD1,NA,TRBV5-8,TGTGCCAGCAGCTCCAGTCGGGGGACAGGGGAGAATTCACCCCTCCACTTT,CASSSSRGTGENSPLHF
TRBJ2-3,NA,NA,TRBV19,TGTGCCACCAGTATAGGGTGGGGAACAGATACGCAGTATTTT,CATSIGWGTDTQYF
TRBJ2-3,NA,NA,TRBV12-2,TGTGCAAGTCGCTTAAAGGAAGGGATGGGGAAGAACCTCACAGATACGCAGTATTTT,CASRLKEGMGKNLTDTQYF
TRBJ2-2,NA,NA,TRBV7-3,TGTGCCAGCAGCTCGGACAGCCACACCGGGGAGCTGTTTTTT,CASSSDSHTGELFF
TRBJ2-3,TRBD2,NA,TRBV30,TGTGCCTGGAGTCCGGATAGCGGGGCCACAGATACGCAGTATTTT,CAWSPDSGATDTQYF
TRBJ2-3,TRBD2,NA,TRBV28,TGTGCCAGCAGTTTAGTAGCGGGAGGGCCTTCAGATACGCAGTATTTT,CASSLVAGGPSDTQYF
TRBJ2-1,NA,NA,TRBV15,TGTGCCACCTCTCGGGGACAGGGGCTAGCGGGAGCTTGGTTCTTC,CATSRGQGLAGAWFF
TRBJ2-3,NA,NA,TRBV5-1,TGCGCCAGCAGCTTGGAGGGAGGCCTGACAGATACGCAGTATTTT,CASSLEGGLTDTQYF
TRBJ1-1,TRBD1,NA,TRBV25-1,TGTGCCAGCAGGGGGGACAGGGGGCAACCGAACACTGAAGCTTTCTTT,CASRGDRGQPNTEAFF
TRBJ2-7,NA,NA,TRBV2,TGTGCCAGCAGGTTGAGCTACGAGCAGTACTTC,CASRLSYEQYF
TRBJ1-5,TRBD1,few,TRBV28,TGTGCCAGCAGCTACAGGGGGCCCGGGCCCCAGCATTTT,CASSYRGPGPQHF
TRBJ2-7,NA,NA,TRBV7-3,TGTGCCAGCAGCTTCTCGGATGGACGCGAGCAGTACTTC,CASSFSDGREQYF
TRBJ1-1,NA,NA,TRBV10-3,TGTGCCATTCGGCGGGAGGGCACTGAAGCTTTCTTT,CAIRREGTEAFF
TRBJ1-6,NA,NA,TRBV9,TGTGCCAGCAGCGTAGAGGCCAGGGTAGTGGATTCACCCCTCCACTTT,CASSVEARVVDSPLHF
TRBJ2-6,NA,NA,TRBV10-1,TGCGCCAGCAGTGCGGCCTCTGGGGCCAACGTCCTGACTTTC,CASSAASGANVLTF
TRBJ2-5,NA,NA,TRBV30,TGTGCCTGGAGTGTAGGGGGGCTAGAGACCCAGTACTTC,CAWSVGGLETQYF
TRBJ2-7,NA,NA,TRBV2,TGTGCCAGCAGTGAAGATGTAGGGGCCTACGAGCAGTACTTC,CASSEDVGAYEQYF
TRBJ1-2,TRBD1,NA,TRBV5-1,TGCGCCAGCAGAAGGGCCGACAGGGCAATTTATGGCTACACCTTC,CASRRADRAIYGYTF
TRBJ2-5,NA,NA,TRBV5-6,TGTGCCAGCAGCTTGTTAGAGACCCAGTACTTC,CASSLLETQYF
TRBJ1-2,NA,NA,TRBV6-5,TGTGCCAGCAGTCGGGGGGATGGCTACACCTTC,CASSRGDGYTF
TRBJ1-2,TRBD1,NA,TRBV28,TGTGCCAGCATTAATTCGCAGGACAGGGAAATATATGGCTACACCTTC,CASINSQDREIYGYTF
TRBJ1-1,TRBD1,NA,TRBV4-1,TGCGCCAGCAGCCAAGAGCACAGGGGGGTAACTGAAGCTTTCTTT,CASSQEHRGVTEAFF
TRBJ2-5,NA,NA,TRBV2,TGTGCCAGCAGTGCAATCAGTAGGGAGACCCAGTACTTC,CASSAISRETQYF
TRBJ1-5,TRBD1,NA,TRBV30,TGTGCCTGGTCTCGGGACAGAAGCAATCAGCCCCAGCATTTT,CAWSRDRSNQPQHF
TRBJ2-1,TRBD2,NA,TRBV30,TGTGCCTGGAGTGTTAATAGCGGGGGGGAAGAGCAGTTCTTC,CAWSVNSGGEEQFF
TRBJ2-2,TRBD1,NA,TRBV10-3,TGTGCCATCAGTGCGTCCAGGACAGGGAACACCGGGGAGCTGTTTTTT,CAISASRTGNTGELFF
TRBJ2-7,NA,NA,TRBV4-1,TGCGCCAGCAGCCCAAATGTACAGGGAGGGACCTACGAGCAGTACTTC,CASSPNVQGGTYEQYF
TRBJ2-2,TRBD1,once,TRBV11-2,TGTGCCAGCAGCCGGGGACAGTCGAACACCGGGGAGCTGTTTTTT,CASSRGQSNTGELFF
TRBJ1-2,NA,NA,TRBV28,TGTGCCAGCAGTTCGGGGGCGCGGGGCTACACCTTC,CASSSGARGYTF
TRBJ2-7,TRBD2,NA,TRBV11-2,TGTGCCAGCAGCTTTAGCGGGGGCGGGGAGCAGTACTTC,CASSFSGGGEQYF
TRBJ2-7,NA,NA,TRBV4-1,TGCGCCAGCAGCCAAGCCTCCGGGACTTCCTACTACGAGCAGTACTTC,CASSQASGTSYYEQYF
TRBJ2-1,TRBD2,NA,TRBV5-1,TGCGCCAGCAGCTTAACCGGGACTAGTCGTTACAATGAGCAGTTCTTC,CASSLTGTSRYNEQFF
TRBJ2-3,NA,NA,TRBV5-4,TGTGCCAGCAGCTTCTCGAGCGCAGCAGATACGCAGTATTTT,CASSFSSAADTQYF
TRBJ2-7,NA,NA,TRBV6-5,TGTGCCAGCAGTGGGTCCGAGTCCTACGAGCAGTACTTC,CASSGSESYEQYF